This TCR beta chain was documented in a study of identical twins. Findings and caveats of the study: For cord blood, abundant beta clonotypes had fewer insertions, unlike memory repertoires, which showed none. Out-of-frame alpha sequences shared by twins showed excess low generation probability.

Worth noting for this clonotype: Its matching antigen is unknown.

The CDR3 loop spans 15 amino acids. Germline values: CDR1 DFQATT, CDR2 SNEGSKA (reference sequence). MiXCR was run by TCRdb on the 5' RACE reads, yielding one entry per CDR3 protein. The table has more than 1.5 million distinct CDR3 sequences, more than 30% seen once; the top ten hold approximately 0.29%. Healthy Caucasian donors formed the entire cohort. The TCR was taken from a newborn girl in good health. The chain links TRBV20-1 to TRBJ2-4, with 9 bases fitting TRBD1. The DNA end is more similar to TRBJ2-7, so the J call may be wrong. The material sequenced was cord blood. The CDR3 here is CSARGQGGPPSEQYF. CDR3 coding DNA: TGCAGTGCTAGAGGACAGGGGGGCCCACCATCCGAGCAGTACTTC.